The 3 T cell receptor beta chains below come from one sample, sequenced in a study of cytomegalovirus exposure and HLA in healthy donors. Researchers ran the PCR with 60 Vbeta and 13 Jbeta primers. TCRdb's table, derived via immunoSEQ multiplex PCR, lists solely in-frame clones and lacks some. The sample yields 140,000 or so clones, 74% seen once. Source material: PBMCs. These receptors came from a man in his late teens or twenties in good health and CMV-seropositive.

In this sample, this clone turned up once. J is TRBJ2-7 and V is TRBV4-1; D uncertain. CDR3 size: 13 residues. CDR1 and CDR2 from the germline V gene are MGHRA and YSYEKL. V was cut by 1 base and J by 4 bases, with 8 bases left in between. The CDR3 protein is CASSQGLPYEQYF. For the CDR3, the DNA is TGCGCCAGCAGCCAAGGACTGCCTTACGAGCAGTACTTC.

The rearrangement links TRBV7-8 to TRBJ1-2; TRBD1 might be the D (6 bases). Trimming took off 5 bases at V and 1 base at J, with 11 bases between the two ends. This CDR3 region has 14 residues. From germline, CDR1 is SGHVS and CDR2 FQNEAQ. CDR3: CASSPTGFNYGYTF. CDR3 bases: TGTGCCAGCAGCCCGACAGGATTTAACTATGGCTACACCTTC.

This chain links TRBV27 with TRBJ2-1, with 9 positions matching TRBD2. CDR1 MNHEY and CDR2 SMNVEV come from the germline V gene (reference sequence). Losses at the gene ends were 0 bases for V and 9 bases for J; bases not matched to a gene: 6. The CDR3 covers 15 residues. CDR3 sequence reads: CASSLSPSGMSEQFF. The CDR3 DNA sequence: TGTGCCAGCAGTTTATCTCCTAGCGGGATGTCTGAGCAGTTCTTC.